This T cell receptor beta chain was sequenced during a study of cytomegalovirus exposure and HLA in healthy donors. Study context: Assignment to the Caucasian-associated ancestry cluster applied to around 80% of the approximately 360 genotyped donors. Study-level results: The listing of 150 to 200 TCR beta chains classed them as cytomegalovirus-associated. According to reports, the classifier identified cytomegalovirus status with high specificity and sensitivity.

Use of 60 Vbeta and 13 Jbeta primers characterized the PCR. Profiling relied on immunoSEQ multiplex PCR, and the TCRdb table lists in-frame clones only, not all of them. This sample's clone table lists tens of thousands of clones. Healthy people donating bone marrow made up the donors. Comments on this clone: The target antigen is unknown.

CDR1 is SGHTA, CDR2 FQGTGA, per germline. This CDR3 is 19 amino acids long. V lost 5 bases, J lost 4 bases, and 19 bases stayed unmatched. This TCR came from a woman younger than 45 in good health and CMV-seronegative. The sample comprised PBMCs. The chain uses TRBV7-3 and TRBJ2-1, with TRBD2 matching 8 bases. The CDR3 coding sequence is TGTGCCAGCAGCCCTACAAGCACCCCGGGGCGGGGGGCTTACAATGAGCAGTTCTTC. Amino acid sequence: CASSPTSTPGRGAYNEQFF.